What follows is one T cell receptor beta chain and its context. The data were taken from a study of CD8 T cells in Susac syndrome. With random hexamers, reverse transcription was performed on about 0.5 to 1 ug of RNA. TCRdb re-called the immunoSEQ multiplex PCR reads through MiXCR, storing one row per CDR3 protein. The table has around 79,000 distinct CDR3 sequences, approximately 94% seen once; the top ten hold approximately 0.49%. Germline-derived CDR1 and CDR2 are MDHEN and SYDVKM. Deletions cut 2 bases from V and 2 bases from J, with 12 bases between. CDR3 size: 15 residues. Sequencing was done on a sample of CD8+ T cells from PBMCs. The chain employs TRBV28 and TRBJ2-5; D is possibly TRBD2 (5 bases). The receptor's source is a human donor with Susac syndrome. The CDR3 here is CASSLRENHQETQYF. DNA of the CDR3: TGTGCCAGCAGTTTACGGGAAAACCATCAAGAGACCCAGTACTTC. Looking up the rest from reference TRBV28 and TRBJ2-5 gives the full variable domain: DVKVTQSSRYLVKRTGEKVFLECVQDMDHENMFWYRQDPGLGLRLIYFSYDVKMKEKGDIPEGYSVSREKKERFSLILESASTNQTSMYLCASSLRENHQETQYFGPGTRLLVL.